One sample yielded the 21 T cell receptor beta chains listed below, sequenced in a study of T cells in Graves' hyperthyroidism and ophthalmopathy (dated by TCRdb to between 2018 and 2021). Libraries were made using multiplex PCR. TCRdb names Illumina HiSeq 2000 as the instrument used. TCR beta CDR3 regions were amplified from RNA transcripts. The TCR CDR3 was subjected to a first round of RT-PCR using the HTBI primer set and the Qiagen OneStep RT-PCR kit. The public reads were reprocessed in TCRdb via fastp at Q25 and MiXCR, keeping in-frame beta chains. Rows with a matching CDR3 protein are joined into one entry that keeps the most common DNA and genes. The sample table holds a few hundred thousand distinct CDR3 sequences, of which around 19% were seen once. The top ten clones comprise about two fifths of the sample. The material sequenced was blood. These receptors all stem from a man aged 45-65 years with Graves' ophthalmopathy.

V and J are TRBV10-3 and TRBJ2-7; maybe TRBD1 (6 bases). The last part of the DNA fits TRBJ2-1 better; the J call may be wrong. The CDR3 has 12 residues. The V gene's germline CDR1 is ENHRY and CDR2 SYGVKD. CDR3 loop: CAISPDRYEQFF. Written as DNA, the CDR3 is TGTGCCATCAGCCCGGACAGATACGAGCAGTTCTTC.

This clonotype occurred a few times. CDR3 nucleotide sequence: TGTGCCAGCAGTTACACAAGAGATCTAGCGGGAGGGAAGGCGAATGAGCAGTTCTTC. Protein product: CASSYTRDLAGGKANEQFF. The rearrangement links TRBV6-2 or TRBV6-3 to TRBJ2-1; 12 bases agree with TRBD2. The germline V gene encodes CDR1 MNHEY and CDR2 SVGEGT. The CDR3 spans 19 residues. With 2 bases clipped from V and 7 bases from J, the junction kept 15 bases outside the gene matches.

Ten or more counts support this clonotype. The rearrangement uses TRBV5-6 and TRBJ2-5; 10 positions agree with TRBD2. This CDR3 is 15 amino acids long. The V gene end was trimmed by 1 base and the J gene end by 3 bases; junction bases not matched to a gene: 3. Germline V gene sequence: CDR1 SGHDT, CDR2 YYEEEE. CDR3 coding DNA: TGTGCCAGCAGCTTGAGCACTAGCGGGAAAGAGACCCAGTACTTC. It yields the protein CASSLSTSGKETQYF.

This clonotype was counted at least ten times. The chain recombines TRBV3-1 with TRBJ2-7; no clear D gene. This CDR3 has 14 amino acids. V was cut by 0 bases and J by 3 bases, with 9 bases left in between. Germline CDR1 LGHDT, CDR2 YNNKEL (reference sequence). CDR3 in amino acids: CASSQEGWNYEQYF. CDR3 DNA: TGTGCCAGCAGCCAAGAGGGCTGGAACTACGAGCAGTACTTC.

The genes are TRBV24-1 and TRBJ2-5; TRBD1 matches 10 bases. This CDR3 has 16 residues. Losses at the gene ends were 4 bases for V and 3 bases for J; bases not matched to a gene: 7. Germline V gives CDR1 KGHDR, CDR2 SFDVKD. The CDR3 coding sequence is TGTGCCACCAGTGAGCGTGGGACAGGGGTGAAAGAGACCCAGTACTTC. This translates into CATSERGTGVKETQYF.

This clonotype has a handful of counts. The V gene is TRBV12-3 or TRBV12-4, the J gene TRBJ1-1; D possibly corresponds to TRBD1 (6 bases). The CDR3 sequence is 11 residues long. V lost 4 bases and J 9 bases, leaving 9 bases between the germline ends. This CDR3 is CASSSGTKAFF. The CDR3 DNA follows: TGTGCCAGCAGTTCCGGGACAAAAGCTTTCTTT.

This clonotype was recorded a few times. V and J are TRBV4-1 and TRBJ1-1, with D uncertain. Germline CDR1 is MGHRA and CDR2 is YSYEKL. This CDR3 has 15 amino acids. Trimming stripped 1 base from V and 3 bases from J, with 12 bases between. CDR3 nucleotides: TGCGCCAGCAGCCAAGCAGAAGGGCGAGACACTGAAGCTTTCTTT. It specifies CASSQAEGRDTEAFF.

This clonotype has a handful of counts. This chain links TRBV4-1 with TRBJ2-2; 9 positions match TRBD2. This CDR3 has 15 residues. V lost 1 base, J lost 4 bases, and 1 base stayed unmatched. The germline CDR1 and CDR2 sequences are MGHRA and YSYEKL. As DNA, the CDR3 is TGCGCCAGCAGCCAAGCAGCGGGAGGCACCGGGGAGCTGTTTTTT. Protein sequence: CASSQAAGGTGELFF.

This clonotype was counted a few times. The chain combines TRBV11-2 with TRBJ2-7, with TRBD1 identical over 8 bases. The germline V gene encodes CDR1 SGHAT and CDR2 FQNNGV. With V trimmed by 3 bases and J by 5 bases, 6 bases remained unmatched. The CDR3 length is 14 residues. CDR3 sequence reads: CASSFQTGANEQYF. The CDR3 coding sequence is TGTGCCAGCAGCTTCCAGACAGGGGCGAACGAGCAGTACTTC.

In this sample, this clonotype turned up a few times. The gene calls are TRBV6-5 and TRBJ2-3, with unresolved D. This CDR3 comprises 16 residues. CDR1 and CDR2 from the germline V gene are MNHEY and SVGAGI. V was shortened by 4 bases and J by 0 bases, with 14 bases between the two germline ends. The CDR3 bases are TGTGCCAGCAGTTCCTCCGGCGGCTCCAGCACAGATACGCAGTATTTT. Its translation: CASSSSGGSSTDTQYF.

The chain joins TRBV20-1 to TRBJ2-2, with 10 bases matching TRBD2. Trimming removed 3 bases from V and 1 base from J; junction bases left unmatched: 8. The CDR3 has 17 residues. Germline V gene lookup returns CDR1 DFQATT and CDR2 SNEGSKA (reference sequence). The CDR3 region is CSARVPGLAVNTGELFF. The CDR3 DNA reads as TGCAGTGCTAGGGTACCCGGACTAGCGGTGAACACCGGGGAGCTGTTTTTT.

This clonotype was detected many times. This rearrangement joins TRBV3-1 to TRBJ2-1; TRBD2 matches 11 bases. Germline V gives CDR1 LGHDT, CDR2 YNNKEL (reference sequence). The CDR3 runs 16 residues. V trimming: 2 bases; J trimming: 7 bases; junction bases outside the gene matches: 7. The CDR3 DNA sequence: TGTGCCAGCAGCCAACGGGGGACTAGCGGCCGTAATGAGCAGTTCTTC. This gives the protein CASSQRGTSGRNEQFF.

DNA for the CDR3: TGTGCCAGCAGCGTAGTGCCAGGCCATAATGAAAAACTGTTTTTT. Amino acid sequence: CASSVVPGHNEKLFF. The rearrangement uses TRBV9 and TRBJ1-4; no definite D call. V lost 0 bases to trimming and J lost 4 bases, with 10 bases between them. Per the germline V gene, CDR1 is SGDLS and CDR2 is YYNGEE. The CDR3 has 15 amino acids.

The sample holds a few counts of this clonotype. V and J are TRBV6-1 and TRBJ1-5; D uncertain. In germline, CDR1 is MNHNS, CDR2 SASEGT. The CDR3 length is 14 residues. The V gene lost 5 bases and the J gene lost 0 bases, with 8 bases spanning the gap. For the CDR3, the DNA is TGTGCCAGCAGTATTGATAATAGCAATCAGCCCCAGCATTTT. It specifies CASSIDNSNQPQHF.

There are many counts of this clonotype. The CDR3 nucleotides are TGTGCCAGCAGTTTTTGGGGATCCGGTGAAGCTTTCTTT. This encodes CASSFWGSGEAFF. V gene TRBV27 combines with J gene TRBJ1-1; no reliable D call. There are 13 residues in the CDR3. Germline V gene data show CDR1 as MNHEY and CDR2 as SMNVEV (reference sequence). V lost 3 bases and J lost 7, with 12 bases in between.

This clonotype appeared a few times. The V call is TRBV13, the J call TRBJ2-3; 9 nucleotides match TRBD2. J gave up 6 bases and V 2 bases, and 6 bases lay outside the gene matches. The CDR3 contains 15 residues. Germline CDR1 PRHDT, CDR2 FYEKMQ (reference sequence). The CDR3 region has the DNA TGTGCCAGCAGCTTAAGACTAGCGGAGACCGATACGCAGTATTTT. This sequence encodes CASSLRLAETDTQYF.

This clonotype was detected only a few times. J is TRBJ1-2 and V is TRBV9, with a possible D match to TRBD1 (6 bases). CDR3 length equals 15 residues. Per the germline V gene, CDR1 is SGDLS and CDR2 is YYNGEE. Between the trimmed V and J ends, which lost 3 bases and 0 bases, there was a span of 12 bases. For the CDR3, the DNA is TGTGCCAGCAGCGGGGGGCCGCGATCTAACTATGGCTACACCTTC. It yields the protein CASSGGPRSNYGYTF.

This clonotype was seen many times. The rearrangement links TRBV5-1 to TRBJ2-2; D may correspond to TRBD1 or TRBD2 (5 bases each). CDR1 and CDR2 (germline): SGHRS, YFSETQ. The CDR3 runs 16 residues. The V end was cut by 0 bases, the J end by 4 bases, with 13 bases between. The CDR3 DNA follows: TGCGCCAGCAGCTTGGCCGTAGGGGACCCCACCGGGGAGCTGTTTTTT. Translating gives CASSLAVGDPTGELFF.

This clonotype was seen a few times. The J gene is TRBJ2-5, the V gene TRBV29-1; 7 bases fit TRBD1. The germline gives CDR1 SQVTM, CDR2 ANQGSEA. This CDR3 has 13 amino acids. After removal of 4 bases from V and 0 bases from J, the junction contained 2 bases not matched to a gene. The CDR3 region is CSVAQGNQETQYF. DNA of the CDR3: TGCAGCGTTGCACAGGGGAACCAAGAGACCCAGTACTTC.

This clonotype occurred many times. The rearrangement uses TRBV27 and TRBJ2-3; 9 positions match TRBD2. Germline CDR1 and CDR2: MNHEY and SMNVEV (reference sequence). V lost 5 bases and J lost 2; bases outside the gene matches: 11. There are 17 residues in the CDR3. DNA of the CDR3: TGTGCCAGCAGTCGACGATTAGCGGGAGCATCCACAGATACGCAGTATTTT. Its protein product is CASSRRLAGASTDTQYF.

This clonotype was observed many times. Its ends do not fully match the called genes, so a read error is possible. The V gene is TRBV3-1, the J gene TRBJ2-7; D is ambiguous. Germline CDR1 reads LGHDT; CDR2 reads YNNKEL (reference sequence). CDR3 size: 14 residues. CDR3 loop: CASSPWAASDEQYF. As DNA, the CDR3 is TGTGCCAGCAGCCCTTGGGCTGCCTCCGACGAGCAGTACTTC.